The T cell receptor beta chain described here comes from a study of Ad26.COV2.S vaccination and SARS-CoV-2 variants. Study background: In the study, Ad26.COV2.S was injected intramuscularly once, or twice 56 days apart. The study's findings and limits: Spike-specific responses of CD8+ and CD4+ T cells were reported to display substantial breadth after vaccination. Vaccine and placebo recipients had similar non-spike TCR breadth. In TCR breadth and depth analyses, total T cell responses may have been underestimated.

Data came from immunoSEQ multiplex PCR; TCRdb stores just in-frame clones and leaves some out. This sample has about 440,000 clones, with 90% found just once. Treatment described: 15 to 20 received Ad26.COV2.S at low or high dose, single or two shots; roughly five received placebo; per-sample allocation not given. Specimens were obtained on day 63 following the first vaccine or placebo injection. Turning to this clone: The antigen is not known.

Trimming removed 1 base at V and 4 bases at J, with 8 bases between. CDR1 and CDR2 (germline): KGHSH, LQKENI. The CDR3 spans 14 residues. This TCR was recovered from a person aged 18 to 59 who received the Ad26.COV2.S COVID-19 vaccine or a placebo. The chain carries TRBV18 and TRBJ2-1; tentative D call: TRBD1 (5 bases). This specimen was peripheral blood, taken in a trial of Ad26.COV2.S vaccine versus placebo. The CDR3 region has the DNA TGTGCCAGCTCACCACTGTCAGGGTACAATGAGCAGTTCTTC. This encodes CASSPLSGYNEQFF. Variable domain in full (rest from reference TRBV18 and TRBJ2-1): NAGVMQNPRHLVRRRGQEARLRCSPMKGHSHVYWYRQLPEEGLKFMVYLQKENIIDESGMPKERFSAEFPKEGPSILRIQQVVRGDSAAYFCASSPLSGYNEQFFGPGTRLTVL.